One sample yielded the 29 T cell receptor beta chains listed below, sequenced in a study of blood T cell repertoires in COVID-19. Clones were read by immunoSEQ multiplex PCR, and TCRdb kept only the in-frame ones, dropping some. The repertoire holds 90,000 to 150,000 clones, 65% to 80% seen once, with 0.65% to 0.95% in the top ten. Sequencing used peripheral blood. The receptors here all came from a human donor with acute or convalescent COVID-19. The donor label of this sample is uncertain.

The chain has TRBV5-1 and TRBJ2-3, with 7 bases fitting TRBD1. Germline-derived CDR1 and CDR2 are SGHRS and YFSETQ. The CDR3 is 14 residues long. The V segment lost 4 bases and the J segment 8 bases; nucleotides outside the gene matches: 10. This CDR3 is CASSRDSFWGTQYF. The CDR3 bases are TGCGCCAGCAGCCGGGACAGTTTTTGGGGTACGCAGTATTTT.

CDR3 sequence (DNA): TGCGCCAGCAGCCCCACAGGTTTAGGAGGAAACACCATATATTTT. Translated, it gives CASSPTGLGGNTIYF. The chain links TRBV5-1 to TRBJ1-3, with D possibly TRBD1 on 5 matching bases. Germline-derived CDR1 and CDR2 are SGHRS and YFSETQ. Trimming shortened V by 4 bases and J by 4 bases, and 15 bases separated the two germline ends. CDR3 size: 15 residues.

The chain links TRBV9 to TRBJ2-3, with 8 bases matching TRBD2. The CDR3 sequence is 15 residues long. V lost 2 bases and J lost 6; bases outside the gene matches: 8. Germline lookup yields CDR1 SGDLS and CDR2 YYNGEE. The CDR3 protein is CASSVRGGLGDTQYF. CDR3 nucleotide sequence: TGTGCCAGCAGCGTCCGGGGGGGCCTGGGTGATACGCAGTATTTT.

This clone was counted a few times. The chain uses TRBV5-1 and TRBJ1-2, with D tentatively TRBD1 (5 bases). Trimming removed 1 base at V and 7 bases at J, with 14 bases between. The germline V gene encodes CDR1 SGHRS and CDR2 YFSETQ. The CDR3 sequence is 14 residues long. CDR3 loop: CASSLRQGGSGYTF. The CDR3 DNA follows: TGCGCCAGCAGCTTGAGGCAGGGAGGTAGTGGCTACACCTTC.

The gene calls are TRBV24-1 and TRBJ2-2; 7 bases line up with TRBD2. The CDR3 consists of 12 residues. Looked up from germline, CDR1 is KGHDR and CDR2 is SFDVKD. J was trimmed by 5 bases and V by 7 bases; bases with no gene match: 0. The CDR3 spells CATRRETGELFF. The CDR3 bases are TGTGCCACCAGGCGGGAGACCGGGGAGCTGTTTTTT.

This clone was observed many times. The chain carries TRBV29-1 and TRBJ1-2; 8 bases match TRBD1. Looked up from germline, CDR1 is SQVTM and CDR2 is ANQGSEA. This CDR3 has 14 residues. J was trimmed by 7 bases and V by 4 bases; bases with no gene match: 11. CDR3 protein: CSVGGGQGRGGYTF. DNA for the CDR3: TGCAGCGTTGGAGGTGGACAGGGAAGGGGTGGCTACACCTTC.

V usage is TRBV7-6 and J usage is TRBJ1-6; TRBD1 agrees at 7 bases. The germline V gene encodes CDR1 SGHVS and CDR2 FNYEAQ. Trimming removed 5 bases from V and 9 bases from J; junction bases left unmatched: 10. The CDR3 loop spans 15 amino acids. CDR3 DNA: TGTGCCAGCAGCCTCGGGACAGCCAAAGGTTCACCCCTCCACTTT. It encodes CASSLGTAKGSPLHF.

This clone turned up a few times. Here the CDR3 reads CASSLGGTGGYYGYTF. CDR3 DNA: TGTGCCAGCAGTTTAGGGGGGACAGGGGGCTATTATGGCTACACCTTC. This chain links TRBV27 with TRBJ1-2; TRBD1 matches at 12 bases. The CDR3 extends over 16 amino acids. Trimming at V came to 2 bases and at J to 5 bases, leaving 6 bases not matched to a gene. Per the germline V gene, CDR1 is MNHEY and CDR2 is SMNVEV (reference sequence).

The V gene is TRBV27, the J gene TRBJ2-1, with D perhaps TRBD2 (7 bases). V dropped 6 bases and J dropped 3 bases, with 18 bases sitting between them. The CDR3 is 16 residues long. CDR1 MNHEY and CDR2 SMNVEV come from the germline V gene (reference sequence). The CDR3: CASSSSGGVFYNEQFF. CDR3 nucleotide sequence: TGTGCCAGCAGCAGCTCGGGGGGCGTATTCTACAATGAGCAGTTCTTC.

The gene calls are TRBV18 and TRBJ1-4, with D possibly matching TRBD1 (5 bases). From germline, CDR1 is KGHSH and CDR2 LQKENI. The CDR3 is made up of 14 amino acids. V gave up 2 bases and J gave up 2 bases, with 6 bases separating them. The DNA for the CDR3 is TGTGCCAGCTCACCAGGGGCCACTAATGAAAAACTGTTTTTT. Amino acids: CASSPGATNEKLFF.

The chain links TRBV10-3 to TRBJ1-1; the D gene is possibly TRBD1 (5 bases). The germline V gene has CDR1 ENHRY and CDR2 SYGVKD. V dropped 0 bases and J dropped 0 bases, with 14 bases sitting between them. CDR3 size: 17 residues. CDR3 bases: TGTGCCATCAGTGAGTCGACGGACATCTGGGTGAACACTGAAGCTTTCTTT. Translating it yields CAISESTDIWVNTEAFF.

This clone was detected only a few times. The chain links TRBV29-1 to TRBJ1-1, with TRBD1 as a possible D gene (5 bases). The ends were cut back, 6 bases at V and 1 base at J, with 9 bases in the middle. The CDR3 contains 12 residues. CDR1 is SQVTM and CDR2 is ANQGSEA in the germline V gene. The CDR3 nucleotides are TGCAGCGTGAACAGGAAGAACACTGAAGCTTTCTTT. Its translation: CSVNRKNTEAFF.

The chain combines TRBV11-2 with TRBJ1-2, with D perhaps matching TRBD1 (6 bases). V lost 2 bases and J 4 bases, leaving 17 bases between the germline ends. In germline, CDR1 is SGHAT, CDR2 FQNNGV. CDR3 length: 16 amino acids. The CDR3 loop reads CASSLTGKGKGYGYTF. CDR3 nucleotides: TGTGCCAGCAGCTTAACAGGGAAAGGAAAGGGCTATGGCTACACCTTC.

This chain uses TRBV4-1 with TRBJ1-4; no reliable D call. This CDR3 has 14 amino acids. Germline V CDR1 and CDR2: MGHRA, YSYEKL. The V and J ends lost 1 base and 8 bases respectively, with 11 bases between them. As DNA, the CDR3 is TGCGCCAGCAGCCAAGGGCGGGGTCGAGAAAAACTGTTTTTT. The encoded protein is CASSQGRGREKLFF.

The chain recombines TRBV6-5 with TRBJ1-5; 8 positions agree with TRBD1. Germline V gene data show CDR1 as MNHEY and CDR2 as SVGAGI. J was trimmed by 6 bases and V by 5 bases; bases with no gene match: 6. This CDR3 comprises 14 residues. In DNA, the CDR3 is TGTGCCAGCAGTCACGGACAGGGAAGTCAGCCCCAGCATTTT. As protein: CASSHGQGSQPQHF.

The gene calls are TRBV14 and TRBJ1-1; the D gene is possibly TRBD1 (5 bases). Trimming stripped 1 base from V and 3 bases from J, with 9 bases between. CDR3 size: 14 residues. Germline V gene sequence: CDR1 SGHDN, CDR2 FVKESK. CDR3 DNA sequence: TGTGCCAGCAGCCAAGTCGGGGGGTACACTGAAGCTTTCTTT. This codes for CASSQVGGYTEAFF.

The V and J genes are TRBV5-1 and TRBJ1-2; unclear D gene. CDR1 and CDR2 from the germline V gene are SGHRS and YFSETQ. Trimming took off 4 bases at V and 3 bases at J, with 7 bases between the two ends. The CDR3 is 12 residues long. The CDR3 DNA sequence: TGCGCCAGCAGCCCGGACTACTATGGCTACACCTTC. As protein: CASSPDYYGYTF.

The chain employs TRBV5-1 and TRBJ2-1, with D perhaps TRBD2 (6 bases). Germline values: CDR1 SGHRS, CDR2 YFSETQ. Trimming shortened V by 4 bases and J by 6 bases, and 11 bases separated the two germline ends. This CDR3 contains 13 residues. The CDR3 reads CASSAGRPNEQFF. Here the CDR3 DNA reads TGCGCCAGCAGCGCGGGACGGCCCAATGAGCAGTTCTTC.

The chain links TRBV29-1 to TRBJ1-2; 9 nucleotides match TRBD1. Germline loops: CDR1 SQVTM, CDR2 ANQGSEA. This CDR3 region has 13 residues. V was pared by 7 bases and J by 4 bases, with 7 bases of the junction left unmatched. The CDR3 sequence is CSARTGQGYGYTF. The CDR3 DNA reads TGCAGCGCCCGAACGGGACAGGGCTATGGCTACACCTTC.

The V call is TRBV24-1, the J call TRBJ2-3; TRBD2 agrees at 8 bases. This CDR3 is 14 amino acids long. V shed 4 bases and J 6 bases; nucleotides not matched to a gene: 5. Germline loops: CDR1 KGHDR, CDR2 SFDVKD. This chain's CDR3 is CATSDPAGVDTQYF. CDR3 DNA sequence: TGTGCCACCAGTGACCCAGCGGGGGTCGATACGCAGTATTTT.

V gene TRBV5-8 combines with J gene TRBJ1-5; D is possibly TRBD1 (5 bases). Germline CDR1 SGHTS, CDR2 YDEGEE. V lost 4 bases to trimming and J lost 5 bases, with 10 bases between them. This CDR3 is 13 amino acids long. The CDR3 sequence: CASSNQGDQPQHF. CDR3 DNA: TGTGCCAGCAGCAATCAGGGTGATCAGCCCCAGCATTTT.

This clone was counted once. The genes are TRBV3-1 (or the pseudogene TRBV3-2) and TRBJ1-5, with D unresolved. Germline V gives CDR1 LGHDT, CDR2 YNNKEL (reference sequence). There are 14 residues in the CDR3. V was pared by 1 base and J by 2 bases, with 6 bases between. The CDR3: CASSQGQGNQPQHF. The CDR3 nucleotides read TGTGCCAGCAGCCAAGGTCAGGGCAATCAGCCCCAGCATTTT.

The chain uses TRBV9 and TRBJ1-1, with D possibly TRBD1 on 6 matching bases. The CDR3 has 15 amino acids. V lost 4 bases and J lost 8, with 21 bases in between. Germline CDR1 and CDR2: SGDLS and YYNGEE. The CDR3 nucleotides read TGTGCCAGCAGCCAAGAGAGGGGGTCCCGCCCCGAAGCTTTCTTT. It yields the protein CASSQERGSRPEAFF.

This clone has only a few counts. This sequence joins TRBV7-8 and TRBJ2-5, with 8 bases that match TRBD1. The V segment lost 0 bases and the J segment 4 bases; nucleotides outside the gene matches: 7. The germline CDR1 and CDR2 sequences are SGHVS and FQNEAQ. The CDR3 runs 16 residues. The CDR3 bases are TGTGCCAGCAGCTTAGCGGGAGGACAGGGACCAGAGACCCAGTACTTC. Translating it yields CASSLAGGQGPETQYF. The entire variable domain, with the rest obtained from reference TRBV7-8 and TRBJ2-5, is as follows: GAGVSQSPRYKVAKRGQDVALRCDPISGHVSLFWYQQALGQGPEFLTYFQNEAQLDKSGLPSDRFFAERPEGSVSTLKIQRTQQEDSAVYLCASSLAGGQGPETQYFGPGTRLLVL.

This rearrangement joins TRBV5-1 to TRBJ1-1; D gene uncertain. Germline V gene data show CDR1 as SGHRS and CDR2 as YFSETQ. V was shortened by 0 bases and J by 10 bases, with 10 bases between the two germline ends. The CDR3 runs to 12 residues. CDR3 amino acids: CASSLGRGTAFF. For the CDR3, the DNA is TGCGCCAGCAGCTTGGGTAGAGGAACAGCTTTCTTT.

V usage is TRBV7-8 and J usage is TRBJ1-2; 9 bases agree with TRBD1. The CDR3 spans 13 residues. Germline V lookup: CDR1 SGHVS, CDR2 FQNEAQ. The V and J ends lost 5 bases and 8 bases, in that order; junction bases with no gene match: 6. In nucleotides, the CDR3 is TGTGCCAGCAGCCGGACAGGGGCCTCGGGCTACACCTTC. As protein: CASSRTGASGYTF. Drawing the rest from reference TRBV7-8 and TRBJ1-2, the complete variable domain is GAGVSQSPRYKVAKRGQDVALRCDPISGHVSLFWYQQALGQGPEFLTYFQNEAQLDKSGLPSDRFFAERPEGSVSTLKIQRTQQEDSAVYLCASSRTGASGYTFGSGTRLTVV.

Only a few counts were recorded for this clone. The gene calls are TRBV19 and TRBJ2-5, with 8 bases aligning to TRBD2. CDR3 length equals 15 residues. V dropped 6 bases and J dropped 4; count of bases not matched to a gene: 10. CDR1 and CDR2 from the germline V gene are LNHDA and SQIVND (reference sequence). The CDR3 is CASSHSRGAGETQYF. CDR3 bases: TGTGCCAGTAGCCACTCGCGGGGGGCTGGAGAGACCCAGTACTTC.

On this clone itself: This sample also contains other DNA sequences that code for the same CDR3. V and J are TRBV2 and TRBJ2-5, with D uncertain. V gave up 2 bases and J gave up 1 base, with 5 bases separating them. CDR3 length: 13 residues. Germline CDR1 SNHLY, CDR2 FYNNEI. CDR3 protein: CASSESVQETQYF. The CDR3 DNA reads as TGTGCCAGCAGTGAATCAGTCCAAGAGACCCAGTACTTC.

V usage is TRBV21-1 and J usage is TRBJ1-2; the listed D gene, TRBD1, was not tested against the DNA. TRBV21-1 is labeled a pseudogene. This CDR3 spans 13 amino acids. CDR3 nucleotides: TGTGCCAGCATAGGGACAGGGGGTTTTGGCTACACCTTC. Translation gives CASIGTGGFGYTF.